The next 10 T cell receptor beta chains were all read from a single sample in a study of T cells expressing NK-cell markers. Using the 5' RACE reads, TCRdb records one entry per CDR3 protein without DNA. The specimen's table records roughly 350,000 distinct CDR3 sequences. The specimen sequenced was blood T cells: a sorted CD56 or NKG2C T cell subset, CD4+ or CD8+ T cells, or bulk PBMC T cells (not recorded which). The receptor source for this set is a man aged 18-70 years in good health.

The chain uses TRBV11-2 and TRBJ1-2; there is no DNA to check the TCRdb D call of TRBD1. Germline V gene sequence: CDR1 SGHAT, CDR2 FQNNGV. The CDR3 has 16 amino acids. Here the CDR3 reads CASSLIPGQGIYGYTF.

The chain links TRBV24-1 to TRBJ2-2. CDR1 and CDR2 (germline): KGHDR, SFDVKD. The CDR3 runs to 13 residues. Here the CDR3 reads CATSGQSTGELFF.

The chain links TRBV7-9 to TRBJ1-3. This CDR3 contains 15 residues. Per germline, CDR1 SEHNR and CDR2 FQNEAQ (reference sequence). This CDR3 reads CASRPTSTSGNTIYF.

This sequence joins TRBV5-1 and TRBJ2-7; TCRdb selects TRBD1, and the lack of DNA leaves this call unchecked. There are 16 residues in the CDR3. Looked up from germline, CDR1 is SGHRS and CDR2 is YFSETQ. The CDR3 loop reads CASSRSLTGTPYEQYF.

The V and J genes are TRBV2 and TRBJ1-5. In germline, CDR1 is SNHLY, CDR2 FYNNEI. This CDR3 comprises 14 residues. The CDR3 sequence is CASSVRQVPLPQHF.

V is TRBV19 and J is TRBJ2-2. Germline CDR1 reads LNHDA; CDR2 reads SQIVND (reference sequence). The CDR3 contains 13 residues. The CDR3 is CASRDRTPGELFF.

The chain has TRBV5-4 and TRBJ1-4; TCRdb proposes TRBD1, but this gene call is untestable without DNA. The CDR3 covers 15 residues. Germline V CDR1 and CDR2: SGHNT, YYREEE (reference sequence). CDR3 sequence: CASSVQGRTNEKLFF.

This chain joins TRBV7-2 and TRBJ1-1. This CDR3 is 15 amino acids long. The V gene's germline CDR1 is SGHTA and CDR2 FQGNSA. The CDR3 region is CASSSNRLMNTEAFF.

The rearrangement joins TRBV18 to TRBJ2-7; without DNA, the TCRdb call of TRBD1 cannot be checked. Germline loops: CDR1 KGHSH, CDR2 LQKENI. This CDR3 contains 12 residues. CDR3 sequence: CASSKGTGGQYF.

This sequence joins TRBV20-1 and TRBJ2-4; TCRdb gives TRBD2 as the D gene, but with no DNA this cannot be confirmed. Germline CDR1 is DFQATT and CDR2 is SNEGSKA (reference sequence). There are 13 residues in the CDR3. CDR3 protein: CSARAGGLSIQYF.